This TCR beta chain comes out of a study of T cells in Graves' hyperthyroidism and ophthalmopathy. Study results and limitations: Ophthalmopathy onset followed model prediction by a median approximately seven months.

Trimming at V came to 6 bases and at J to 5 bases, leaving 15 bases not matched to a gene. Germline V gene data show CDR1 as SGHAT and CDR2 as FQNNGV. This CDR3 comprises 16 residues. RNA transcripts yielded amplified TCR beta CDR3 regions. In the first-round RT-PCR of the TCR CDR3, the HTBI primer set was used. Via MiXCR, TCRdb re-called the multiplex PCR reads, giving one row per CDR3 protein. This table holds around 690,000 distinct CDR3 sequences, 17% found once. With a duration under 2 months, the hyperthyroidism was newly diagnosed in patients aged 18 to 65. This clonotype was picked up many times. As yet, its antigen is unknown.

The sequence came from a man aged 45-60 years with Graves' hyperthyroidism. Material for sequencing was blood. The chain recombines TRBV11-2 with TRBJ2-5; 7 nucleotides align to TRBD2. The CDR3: CASSQNYRDYEETQYF. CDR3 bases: TGTGCCAGCAGTCAAAATTACCGGGACTATGAGGAGACCCAGTACTTC.